This T cell receptor beta chain stems from a study of PD-L1 blockade in urothelial cancer. Whole-study context: Patients commenced atezolizumab at some point between 2014 and 2015, and it was given at 1,200 mg intravenously every 3 weeks.

Time point given: peripheral blood 6 weeks after treatment start. Some clones are missing from TCRdb's copy, which holds only in-frame ones; the method was immunoSEQ multiplex PCR. Here the sample spans about 48,000 clones, around 80% being singletons. This receptor was identified in a man aged 65 to 85 with urothelial cancer. This specimen consisted of PBMCs, obtained around atezolizumab (anti-PD-L1) treatment.

CDR3 sequence: CASSLGDSNQPQHF. The CDR3 DNA is TGTGCCAGCAGCTTAGGCGATAGCAATCAGCCCCAGCATTTT. This sequence joins TRBV7-9 and TRBJ1-5, with D unclear. Germline CDR1 reads SEHNR; CDR2 reads FQNEAQ (reference sequence). V was trimmed by 1 base and J by 0 bases, leaving 4 bases between them. The CDR3 covers 14 residues.